The clone carrying this T cell receptor (beta chain) was seen repeatedly, ten times or more. The target antigen is unknown. This CDR3 spans 19 amino acids. Germline values: CDR1 SNHLY, CDR2 FYNNEI. With 6 bases clipped from V and 0 bases from J, the junction kept 12 bases outside the gene matches. This entry is derived from a study of T cells after posttransplantation cyclophosphamide. Regarding the study as a whole: Later blood repertoires were often dominated by clones from the donor CD8+ memory compartment.

On the day of bone marrow donation, the related graft donor provided peripheral blood. The repertoire was sequenced with immunoSEQ multiplex PCR; TCRdb's copy has only in-frame clones and lacks some. Sampling found about 41,000 clones, none seen once. V is TRBV2 and J is TRBJ2-6; 9 bases match TRBD1. This receptor was identified in a man aged 25 to 40 in good health and a related stem cell transplant donor. Source material: PBMCs. The CDR3 coding sequence is TGTGCCAGCAGCCGAATGGACAGGGGAGAACTCTCTGGGGCCAACGTCCTGACTTTC. Translation gives CASSRMDRGELSGANVLTF.